Listed below are T cell receptor beta chains from one sample, sequenced in a study of beta chain features in type 1 diabetes. The protocol was immunoSEQ multiplex PCR, while the TCRdb copy is restricted to in-frame clones and leaves out a portion. This table has hundreds of thousands of clones, around a sixth appearing once. Sequenced: naive CD4+ T cells from blood. These receptor sequences come from a woman in her late teens or twenties in good health. The CDR3 runs from the conserved cysteine through the conserved F or W. The D gene is left open where the match is weak. Some rows mark clone size as missing; the rest say once, few, many or name a class of expanded clone.

j_call v_call d_call clone_size cdr3_length cdr3_nt cdr3_aa
TRBJ2-3 TRBV28 TRBD1 few 14 TGTGCCATACAACCGGGACAGATTGTTGATACGCAGTATTTT CAIQPGQIVDTQYF
TRBJ1-2 TRBV5-4 . . 14 TGTGCCAGCAGCTTCCCGGGTGCGGGAGTTGGCTACACCTTC CASSFPGAGVGYTF
TRBJ2-1 TRBV11-1 . . 18 TGTGCCAGCAGAACTAGAGGGGGGCTTACTAGTTATGAGGGTGAGCAGTTCTTC CASRTRGGLTSYEGEQFF
TRBJ2-7 TRBV11-1 . . 16 TGTGCCAGCAGCTTATCTTCACAGGGCAGTTCCTACGAGCAGTACTTC CASSLSSQGSSYEQYF
TRBJ2-1 TRBV5-5 . . 17 TGTGCCAGCAGCCCAACAGGGACCATAAGCTCCTACAATGAGCAGTTCTTC CASSPTGTISSYNEQFF
TRBJ2-1 TRBV10-3 . . 14 TGTGCCATCCAAGGAGGGATCGAATACAATGAGCAGTTCTTC CAIQGGIEYNEQFF
TRBJ2-5 TRBV9 . . 15 TGTGCCAGCAGCCTACAAACAGGAGATGAAGAGACCCAGTACTTC CASSLQTGDEETQYF
TRBJ2-5 TRBV21-1 . . 15 TGTGCCAGCAGCTCCCCGCCAGAGTACCAAGAGACCCAGTACTTC CASSSPPEYQETQYF
TRBJ2-2 TRBV27 . few 14 TGTGCCAGCAACATGAGAGGGGGCACCGGGGAGCTGTTTTTT CASNMRGGTGELFF
TRBJ2-5 TRBV6-5 . few 16 TGTGCCAGCAGTTACTCGGCGGCAGGGGCTAGGGAGACCCAGTACTTC CASSYSAAGARETQYF
TRBJ1-1 TRBV7-2 . . 16 TGTGCCAGCAGTCTCCCGACCTCCGGGGAGATAACTGAAGCTTTCTTT CASSLPTSGEITEAFF
TRBJ1-2 TRBV5-5 . . 13 TGTGCCAGCCGCCGGGGGGCCCTTTATGGCTACACCTTC CASRRGALYGYTF
TRBJ1-1 TRBV9 . . 15 TGTGCCAGCAGCACCGGGACGGCTAGAAGCGCTGAAGCTTTCTTT CASSTGTARSAEAFF
TRBJ2-3 TRBV9 . . 13 TGTGCCAGCAGTCCCCCGGCAACAGATACGCAGTATTTT CASSPPATDTQYF
TRBJ2-1 TRBV29-1 TRBD1 . 16 TGCAGCGTTGAACGACCGGGACAGGGGGTGATAGATGAGCAGTTCTTC CSVERPGQGVIDEQFF
TRBJ1-1 TRBV7-9 . few 17 TGTGCCAGCAGCTTAAGGTGGGGTGGGTCGAGGAACACTGAAGCTTTCTTT CASSLRWGGSRNTEAFF
TRBJ1-3 TRBV9 TRBD1 few 16 TGTGCCAGCAGCGCCCGGACAGGGTTTGTCCGAAACACCATATATTTT CASSARTGFVRNTIYF
TRBJ1-2 TRBV5-6 . . 13 TGTGCCAGCAGCTTGGGGGCCCCCTATGGCTACACCTTC CASSLGAPYGYTF
TRBJ1-2 TRBV29-1 . few 14 TGCAGCGTTGTCCAGGTCGGGTCTAACTATGGCTACACCTTC CSVVQVGSNYGYTF
TRBJ2-5 TRBV15 . few 13 TGTGCCACCAGCAGAGATCCTACGGAGACCCAGTACTTC CATSRDPTETQYF
TRBJ2-1 TRBV19 . . 13 TGTGCCAGTAGTATACTTCAGAGGAATGAGCAGTTCTTC CASSILQRNEQFF
TRBJ1-3 TRBV4-2 . few 15 TGTGCCAGCAGTCACGGGGGGCGGACTGGAAACACCATATATTTT CASSHGGRTGNTIYF
TRBJ2-1 TRBV7-2 TRBD2 few 18 TGTGCCAGCAGCCGATTCGGACTAGCGGGAGGGCCTTTGAATGAGCAGTTCTTC CASSRFGLAGGPLNEQFF
TRBJ1-1 TRBV7-2 . once 15 TGTGCCAGCAGCTTAGGGGGGACCCTGTGGACTGAAGCTTTCTTT CASSLGGTLWTEAFF
TRBJ2-7 TRBV5-1 TRBD2 few 15 TGCGCCAGCAGCCCCGGGACTAGCGGGATCTACGAGCAGTACTTC CASSPGTSGIYEQYF
TRBJ2-3 TRBV5-1 . few 15 TGCGCCAGCAGCTTTGGCTCGGGGGGCGCAGATACGCAGTATTTT CASSFGSGGADTQYF
TRBJ1-3 TRBV19 TRBD1 few 16 TGTGCCAGCCGGGACAGCCGTCGATCATATGGAAACACCATATATTTT CASRDSRRSYGNTIYF
TRBJ2-7 TRBV10-3 TRBD1 few 16 TGTGCCACTCACCCCCACTCGGGACAGGGGGTGAACGAGCAGTACTTC CATHPHSGQGVNEQYF
TRBJ2-7 TRBV7-8 . . 16 TGTGCCAGCAGCCCCAAAAGATTGGATGGCGCCTACGAGCAGTACTTC CASSPKRLDGAYEQYF
TRBJ2-3 TRBV27 . . 17 TGTGCCAGCAGTTTTAGGTGGGCCACAACTAGCACAGATACGCAGTATTTT CASSFRWATTSTDTQYF
TRBJ2-1 TRBV10-3 . few 16 TGTGCCATCAGTGAGTCGAAAGTTAGCTCCTACAATGAGCAGTTCTTC CAISESKVSSYNEQFF
TRBJ2-1 TRBV11-2 TRBD2 few 16 TGTGCCAGCAGCTTAGGTGGACTAGCGGGAGTAGGTGAGCAGTTCTTC CASSLGGLAGVGEQFF
TRBJ2-7 TRBV6-5 . . 12 TGTGCCAGCAGAGGGGGGTCGCACGAGCAGTACTTC CASRGGSHEQYF
TRBJ2-4 TRBV19 TRBD2 few 15 TGTGCCAGTAGTACCCCGGGAGGGGCATCCCTTATACGGTACTTC CASSTPGGASLIRYF
TRBJ2-1 TRBV11-2 . few 15 TGTGCCAGCAGCTTAAGCCCCGTGGGTTACAATGAGCAGTTCTTC CASSLSPVGYNEQFF
TRBJ1-4 TRBV7-2 . few 16 TGTGCCAGCAGCCTCCTAGGGACCGTGGAAGGGGAAAAACTGTTTTTT CASSLLGTVEGEKLFF
TRBJ2-2 TRBV6-5 . . 15 TGTGCCAGCAGTTACTCGACAGTTAACACCGGGGAGCTGTTTTTT CASSYSTVNTGELFF
TRBJ2-2 TRBV19 . few 15 TGTGCCAGTAGTCCCTGGGGACAGAACACCGGGGAGCTGTTTTTT CASSPWGQNTGELFF
TRBJ2-7 TRBV27 . . 17 TGTGCCAGCAGTCCTCTACCCTCGGACAGATCTCGCTACGAGCAGTACTTC CASSPLPSDRSRYEQYF
TRBJ2-7 TRBV28 . . 14 TGTGCCAGCAGTCGTCTAGCCGGTTCCTACGAGCAGTACTTC CASSRLAGSYEQYF
TRBJ2-2 TRBV4-3 TRBD2 . 17 TGCGCCAGCAGCCAAGAGAGAGCGGGAGCTCACACCGGGGAGCTGTTTTTT CASSQERAGAHTGELFF
TRBJ2-5 TRBV7-2 . . 13 TGTGCCAGCAGCGCTACCGTGTGGGAGACCCAGTACTTC CASSATVWETQYF
TRBJ1-1 TRBV2 . . 12 TGTGCCAGCACCTGGGCGAACACTGAAGCTTTCTTT CASTWANTEAFF
TRBJ2-1 TRBV5-4 TRBD1 . 16 TGTGCCAGCAGCTTGGTTGGGACAGGGACTAAGAATGAGCAGTTCTTC CASSLVGTGTKNEQFF
TRBJ2-5 TRBV7-9 . few 13 TGTGCCAGCAGCTTACAGGGAAGCGGGACCCAGTACTTC CASSLQGSGTQYF
TRBJ2-7 TRBV6-6 . . 14 TGTGCCAGCAGTGGGACTTCAAGCTCCTACGAGCAGTACTTC CASSGTSSSYEQYF
TRBJ2-7 TRBV29-1 TRBD1 . 14 TGCAGCGATCCGTCTGAGGGGGCGCGTGACGAGCAGTACTTC CSDPSEGARDEQYF
TRBJ2-2 TRBV4-1 . . 15 TGCGCCAGCAGCCAAGCTGTCATGAACACCGGGGAGCTGTTTTTT CASSQAVMNTGELFF
TRBJ1-6 TRBV13 . . 19 TGTGCCAGCAGCCAAGATCGCTCTCCCTTAACACCGTATAATTCACCCCTCCACTTT CASSQDRSPLTPYNSPLHF
TRBJ2-2 TRBV12-5 . . 14 TGTGCTAGTGGTCCCGGACTGGGGACCGGGGAGCTGTTTTTT CASGPGLGTGELFF
TRBJ1-3 TRBV9 . . 15 TGTGCCAGCAGCGTGTCGGTCGCCTCTGGAAACACCATATATTTT CASSVSVASGNTIYF
TRBJ2-5 TRBV5-1 . . 16 TGCGCCAGCAGCTTGGGCATTAGCGGCCTCCAAGAGACCCAGTACTTC CASSLGISGLQETQYF
TRBJ1-1 TRBV4-2 TRBD1 . 13 TGTGCCAGCAGCCGGACAGGGGACACTGAAGCTTTCTTT CASSRTGDTEAFF
TRBJ2-2 TRBV19 TRBD1 few 16 TGTGCCAGTAGTGAGCACAGGGGGCTAGTAACCGGGGAGCTGTTTTTT CASSEHRGLVTGELFF
TRBJ2-7 TRBV4-3 . . 16 TGCGCCAGCAGCCAACTCTACCCGGACGGTGCCTACGAGCAGTACTTC CASSQLYPDGAYEQYF
TRBJ2-7 TRBV7-2 . few 14 TGTGCCAGCAGCCGGGACTCGAATTTCTACGAGCAGTACTTC CASSRDSNFYEQYF
TRBJ2-2 TRBV9 . . 13 TGTGCCAGCAGCCCCAACCGCCGCGGGGAGCTGCTTTTT CASSPNRRGELLF
TRBJ2-2 TRBV10-3 . few 15 TGTGCCATCAGTGCCGCGGGACCGAACACCGGGGAGCTGTTTTTT CAISAAGPNTGELFF
TRBJ2-1 TRBV7-6 . few 16 TGTGCCAGCAGCTTATTTGTTTCCGGGAGCTACAATGAGCAGTTCTTC CASSLFVSGSYNEQFF
TRBJ2-7 TRBV4-2 . few 15 TGTGCCAGCAGCCAAGATCCCACTGATCCTTACGAGCAGTACTTC CASSQDPTDPYEQYF